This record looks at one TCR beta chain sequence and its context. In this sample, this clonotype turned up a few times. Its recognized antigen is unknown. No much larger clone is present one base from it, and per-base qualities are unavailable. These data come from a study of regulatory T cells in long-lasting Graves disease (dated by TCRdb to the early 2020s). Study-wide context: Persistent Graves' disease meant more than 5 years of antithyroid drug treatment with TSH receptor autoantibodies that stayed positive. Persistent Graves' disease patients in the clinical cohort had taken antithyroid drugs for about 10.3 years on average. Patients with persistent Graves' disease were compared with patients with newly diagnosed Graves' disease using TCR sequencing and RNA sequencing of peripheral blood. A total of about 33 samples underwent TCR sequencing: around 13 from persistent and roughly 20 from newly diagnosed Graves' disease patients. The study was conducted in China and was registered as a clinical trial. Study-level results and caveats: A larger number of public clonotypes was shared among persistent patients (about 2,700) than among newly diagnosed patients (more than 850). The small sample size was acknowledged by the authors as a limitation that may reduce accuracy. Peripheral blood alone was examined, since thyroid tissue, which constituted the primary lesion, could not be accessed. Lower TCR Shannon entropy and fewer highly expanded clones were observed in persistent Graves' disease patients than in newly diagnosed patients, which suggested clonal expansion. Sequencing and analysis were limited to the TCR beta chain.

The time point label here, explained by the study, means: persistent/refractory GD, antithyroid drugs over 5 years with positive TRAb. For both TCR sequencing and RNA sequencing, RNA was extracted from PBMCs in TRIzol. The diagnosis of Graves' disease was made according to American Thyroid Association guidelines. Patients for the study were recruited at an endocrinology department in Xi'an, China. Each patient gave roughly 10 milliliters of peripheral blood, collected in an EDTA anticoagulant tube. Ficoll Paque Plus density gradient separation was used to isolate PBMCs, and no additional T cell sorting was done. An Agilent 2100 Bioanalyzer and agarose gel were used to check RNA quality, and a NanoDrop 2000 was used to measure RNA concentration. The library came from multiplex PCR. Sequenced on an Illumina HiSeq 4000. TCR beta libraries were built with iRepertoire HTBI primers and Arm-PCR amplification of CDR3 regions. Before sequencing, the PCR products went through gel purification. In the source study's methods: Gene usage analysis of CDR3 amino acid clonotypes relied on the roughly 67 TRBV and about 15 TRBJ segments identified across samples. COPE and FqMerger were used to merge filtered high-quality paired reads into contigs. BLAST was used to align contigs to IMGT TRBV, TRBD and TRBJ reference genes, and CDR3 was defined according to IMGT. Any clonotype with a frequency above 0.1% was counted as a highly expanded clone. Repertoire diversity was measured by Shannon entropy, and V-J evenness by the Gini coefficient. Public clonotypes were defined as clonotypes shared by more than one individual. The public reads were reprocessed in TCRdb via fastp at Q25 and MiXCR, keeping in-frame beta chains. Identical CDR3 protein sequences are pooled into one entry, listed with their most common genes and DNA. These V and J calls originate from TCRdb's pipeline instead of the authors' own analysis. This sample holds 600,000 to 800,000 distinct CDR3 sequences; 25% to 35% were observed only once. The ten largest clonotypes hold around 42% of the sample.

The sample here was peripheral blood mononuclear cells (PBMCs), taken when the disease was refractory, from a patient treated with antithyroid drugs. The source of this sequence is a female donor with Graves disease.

The CDR3 has the sequence CASSLRTSGSADTQYF. At the DNA level, the sequence is TGTGCCAGCAGTCTAAGGACTAGCGGGAGTGCAGATACGCAGTATTTT. This sequence uses TRBV28 and TRBJ2-3, and 13 bases in between align with TRBD2. V and J are trimmed by 5 bases and 4 bases, and the gene matches miss 6 bases of the junction. There are 16 amino acids in the CDR3, from cysteine to phenylalanine inclusive. Kept here is only the CDR3 DNA, which spans 48 bases and is read in frame from base 1. CDR1 and CDR2 are drawn from the germline V gene: MDHEN, SYDVKM. With the rest looked up from the reference TRBV28 and TRBJ2-3 genes rather than sequenced, the full variable domain is DVKVTQSSRYLVKRTGEKVFLECVQDMDHENMFWYRQDPGLGLRLIYFSYDVKMKEKGDIPEGYSVSREKKERFSLILESASTNQTSMYLCASSLRTSGSADTQYFGPGTRLTVL.